This T cell receptor (beta chain) was sequenced in a study of technical replicates of blood from a few donors. V was pared by 5 bases and J by 5 bases, with 2 bases of the junction left unmatched. This CDR3 has 13 amino acids. Germline CDR1 and CDR2: LNHDA and SQIVND (reference sequence). This table comes from immunoSEQ multiplex PCR, and its TCRdb copy is limited to in-frame clones, with some not included. The sample contains some 70,000 clones, 95% to 97% of which appear only once. Source material: T cells isolated from PBMCs. This receptor was obtained from a human donor in good health. The chain recombines TRBV19 with TRBJ1-5; 8 bases match TRBD1. The CDR3 region is CASSPTGDQPQHF. The CDR3 coding sequence is TGTGCCAGTAGTCCGACAGGGGATCAGCCCCAGCATTTT.